The source of this T cell receptor (beta chain) is a study of human CD8 memory T cell subsets. Findings and limits, study-wide: Among T cell receptor chains, only the beta chains were sequenced in this study.

Per germline, CDR1 KGHDR and CDR2 SFDVKD. The CDR3 sequence is 13 residues long. Concerning this clonotype itself: The antigen is not known.

Healthy donors' buffy coats yielded the PBMC. Enrichment for total CD8+ T cells was performed by negative magnetic separation. In each subset, RNA was taken from duplicate vials, each of about 160,000 sorted CD8+ T cells. By UMI-labeled 5' RACE, the TCR beta libraries were made. TCRdb reprocessed the 5' RACE reads, keeping one entry per CDR3 protein, no DNA. The sample totals approximately 11,000 distinct CDR3 sequences; its top ten clones hold about 14%. This receptor was obtained from a human donor in good health. V and J are TRBV24-1 and TRBJ2-2. The specimen sequenced was CD8+ T cells from PBMCs. This chain's CDR3 is CATSDGPSGELFF.